A selection of T cell receptor beta chains follows, all from one sample in a study of identical twins. TCRdb redid the calling of the 5' RACE reads with MiXCR, one entry per CDR3 protein. The repertoire consists of some 440,000 distinct CDR3 sequences, with less than 25% occurring once and the leading ten covering approximately 2.9%. The same sample was also used in a study of T cells expressing NK-cell markers.

Sequencing used CD4+ T cells sorted from blood. These TCRs come from a woman aged 18 to 35 in good health. CDR3s include the opening cysteine and the closing phenylalanine or tryptophan. A D gene is named only where the DNA matches it firmly. Rows give clone size only sometimes, using once, few, many, or a class for an expanded clone.

>TRBJ2-2|-|-|TRBV7-2
CASSLRGGGAGELFF
TGTGCCAGCAGCTTAAGGGGAGGTGGTGCCGGGGAGCTGTTTTTT
>TRBJ1-2|-|-|TRBV6-1
CASSEPRPTSYGYTF
TGTGCCAGCAGTGAGCCAAGGCCAACTTCCTATGGCTACACCTTC
>TRBJ1-6|-|-|TRBV5-5
CASSPINSPLHF
TGTGCCAGCAGCCCCATTAATTCACCCCTCCACTTT
>TRBJ2-7|TRBD1|few|TRBV10-3
CAISESGQGVGEQYF
TGTGCCATCAGTGAGTCCGGACAGGGGGTGGGAGAGCAGTACTTC
>TRBJ1-2|-|-|TRBV10-1
CASSEQQDYGYTF
TGCGCCAGCTCAGAACAGCAAGACTATGGCTACACCTTC
>TRBJ2-3|TRBD2|few|TRBV12-3/TRBV12-4
CASSGGGDSASLGTDTQYF
TGTGCCAGCAGTGGGGGAGGGGACTCCGCTTCCCTTGGCACAGATACGCAGTATTTT
>TRBJ2-7|TRBD1|-|TRBV5-1
CASSLQFDRVVEQYF
TGCGCCAGCAGCTTGCAATTTGACAGGGTCGTCGAGCAGTACTTC
>TRBJ2-3|-|-|TRBV5-1
CASSSRTGRSTDTQYF
TGCGCCAGCAGCTCGCGCACGGGAAGAAGCACAGATACGCAGTATTTT
>TRBJ1-5|-|-|TRBV3-1
CASSRTLGSGSNQPQHF
TGTGCCAGCAGCCGGACGCTGGGAAGTGGAAGCAATCAGCCCCAGCATTTT
>TRBJ2-7|TRBD2|-|TRBV20-1
CSATGTSGGYEQYF
TGCAGTGCTACCGGGACTAGCGGGGGGTACGAGCAGTACTTC
>TRBJ2-5|-|-|TRBV19
CASRDRETQYF
TGTGCCAGTAGGGATCGCGAGACCCAGTACTTC
>TRBJ1-1|TRBD1|-|TRBV5-1
CASSHGTVMNTEAFF
TGCGCCAGCAGCCACGGGACAGTTATGAACACTGAAGCTTTCTTT
>TRBJ2-7|-|few|TRBV11-3
CASSLDQTVDYEQYF
TGTGCCAGCAGCTTAGATCAGACAGTGGACTACGAGCAGTACTTC